This T cell receptor beta chain was retrieved from a study of Ad26.COV2.S vaccination and SARS-CoV-2 variants. Per the germline V gene, CDR1 is KGHSH and CDR2 is LQKENI. Unmatched junction bases numbered 4, after V lost 0 bases and J lost 5 bases. The CDR3 is 14 residues long. The repertoire was sequenced with immunoSEQ multiplex PCR; TCRdb's copy has only in-frame clones and lacks some. The sample has some 250,000 clones; approximately 90% are singletons. Treatment specified: around 19 received Ad26.COV2.S at low or high dose, single or two shots; roughly 5 received placebo; per-sample allocation not given. Day 63 after the first vaccine or placebo injection was the time point for sampling.

The clonotype originates from a person aged 18-65 years who received the Ad26.COV2.S COVID-19 vaccine or a placebo. This chain uses TRBV18 with TRBJ2-7; 7 positions agree with TRBD2. Sample: peripheral blood, taken in a trial of Ad26.COV2.S vaccine versus placebo. The CDR3 DNA is TGTGCCAGCTCACCACCCTACCGGGAGGACGAGCAGTACTTC. It specifies CASSPPYREDEQYF.